Presented here are 5 T cell receptor beta chains from one specimen sequenced in a study of blood T cell repertoires in COVID-19. Produced via immunoSEQ multiplex PCR; TCRdb's table is partial and in-frame only. The repertoire holds 150,000 to 200,000 clones, approximately 92% seen once, with roughly 4.4% in the top ten. Sequenced: peripheral blood. The receptors come from a woman aged 50 to 60 with acute or convalescent COVID-19.

CDR3 DNA sequence: TGCGCCAGCAGCTTGGACAGGGTCGAGACCCAGTACTTC. It is translated as CASSLDRVETQYF. The chain recombines TRBV5-1 with TRBJ2-5; maybe TRBD1 (6 bases). The V and J ends lost 0 bases and 5 bases respectively, with 8 bases between them. CDR1 is SGHRS and CDR2 is YFSETQ in the germline V gene. This CDR3 contains 13 residues.

This clone occurred once. The chain carries TRBV5-6 and TRBJ1-4, with TRBD1 as a possible D gene (5 bases). There are 13 residues in the CDR3. Trimming removed 2 bases from V and 7 bases from J, with 9 bases in between. Germline-derived CDR1 and CDR2 are SGHDT and YYEEEE. CDR3 loop: CASSLGDVEKLFF. CDR3 nucleotides: TGTGCCAGCAGCTTAGGGGATGTTGAAAAACTGTTTTTT.

The chain uses TRBV5-1 and TRBJ1-6; D not certain. V lost 3 bases to trimming and J lost 0 bases, with 7 bases between them. Germline V gene data show CDR1 as SGHRS and CDR2 as YFSETQ. CDR3 size: 15 residues. CDR3 loop: CASSSSNSYNSPLHF. In DNA form, the CDR3 reads TGCGCCAGCAGCTCGTCTAACTCCTATAATTCACCCCTCCACTTT.

The rearrangement joins TRBV5-4 to TRBJ1-6; D is uncertain. Trimming stripped 0 bases from V and 6 bases from J, with 10 bases between. CDR1 SGHNT and CDR2 YYREEE come from the germline V gene (reference sequence). There are 15 residues in the CDR3. This CDR3 reads CASSLDAGSNSPLHF. The CDR3 DNA reads TGTGCCAGCAGCTTGGATGCGGGGAGTAATTCACCCCTCCACTTT.

The rearrangement joins TRBV24-1 to TRBJ1-2; no clear D gene. Trimming left V 9 bases short and J 4 bases short, with 8 bases between. The CDR3 covers 11 residues. From germline, CDR1 is KGHDR and CDR2 SFDVKD. CDR3 sequence reads: CATAGSYGYTF. CDR3 DNA sequence: TGTGCCACCGCGGGATCCTATGGCTACACCTTC.